This T cell receptor (beta chain) was retrieved from a study of tumor and adjacent non-tumor tissue in lung cancer. Study results and limitations: Tumor repertoires had a smaller top 100 clone share than normal lung. Shorter survival was associated with higher TCR diversity in tumors.

This sample's RNA came from whole unsorted tissue. A word on this clonotype: Its antigen is undetermined. The germline gene is not matched at one end of the junction; a read error may be the cause.

CDR3 length equals 13 residues. Germline assignment: CDR1 MNHEY and CDR2 SVGEGT. Three rounds of nested PCR, following a modified ARM-PCR protocol, produced the TCRbeta library. TCRdb processed the multiplex PCR reads anew with MiXCR; each CDR3 protein has one entry. The sample holds 100,000 to 120,000 distinct CDR3 sequences; 84% are singletons and the top ten take 20% to 25%. The clonotype originates from a man between 65 and 85 years old with non-small cell lung cancer. The chain recombines TRBV6-2 or TRBV6-3 with TRBJ2-1, with D possibly TRBD2 on 5 matching bases. Sequenced: lung tumor tissue. CDR3 sequence: CASNRSGYDEQFF. DNA for the CDR3: TGTGCCAGCAACAGAAGCGGTTACGATGAGCAGTTCTTT.